This T cell receptor (beta chain) was identified during a study of immune aging and cytomegalovirus after organ transplant (dated by TCRdb to 2020 to 2023). Background for the entire study: Three-drug immunosuppression with prednisone, tacrolimus, and mycophenolate was given to all transplant recipients. Here is what the overall study found, with its caveats: Post-transplant increases in aged-phenotype cells were observed regardless of clone size, following viremia and occurring earlier in large clones (days 200-264) than in small clones. Because CD57 was not measured in the sequencing data, a conservative gene-based aging definition was used instead. A larger share of large clones was made up of TEMRA cells, and in the seven largest clones (approximately 2,000 cells) aged and TEMRA cells were gained while TCM cells were lost.

The library was built by means of single-cell sequencing. These reads were obtained on an Illumina NovaSeq 6000. The BD Rhapsody Targeted mRNA and AbSeq Reagent Kit, in a microwell format, was used for cell capture and library preparation. The libraries included TCR, sample tags, AbSeq, and targeted mRNA from the Human T-Cell Expression Panel, along with custom TOX and TOX2 primers. Libraries were sequenced on an Illumina NovaSeq. Turning to the authors' computational methods: The analysis covered roughly 9,600 cells in total, of which around 7,100 were CD8 T cells and approximately 4,500 were CD8 T cells with an identifiable TCR CDR3. The BD Rhapsody Targeted Analysis Pipeline, including V(D)J processing, was run on the Seven Bridges Genomics platform to process the raw data. Quality control, Sample Tag demultiplexing with Lex-BDSMK, clone identification with VDJ Explorer, and Seurat clustering were all done in SeqGeq 1.6.0. A clone was considered non-expanded if it made up <1% of CD8 T cells, and considered a clonal expansion if it made up >2.5% of the sample. In TCRdb, the public reads were trimmed at Q25 with fastp and aligned with MiXCR, with productive beta chains retained. Each entry merges the rows of one CDR3 protein and shows their most common DNA and genes. Here the V and J calls rest on TCRdb's processing, not on the authors' analysis. In this sample the table shows more than 20,000 distinct CDR3 sequences, 35% to 40% of which occur a single time. The ten largest clones take up approximately 26% of the sample.

Taken with the paper, the label for time point translates to: five sample-tagged time points from pre-transplant (day -1) to day 368 post-transplant, pooled. PBMC were thawed and then stimulated for more than 10 hours with a CMV IE-1 overlapping peptide library, with no transport inhibitors added. After being thawed and rested overnight, the cells were stimulated in R10 medium along with CD28/CD49d costimulation. The IE-1 peptide library consisted of 15-amino-acid peptides overlapping by 11 amino acids. Samples from each time point were barcoded using BD Single-Cell Multiplexing Kit Sample Tags, then pooled and stained with oligo-conjugated anti-CD45RA and sorting antibodies. A BD FACSAria III was used to sort CMV-responsive CD8+CD137+ and CD4+CD154+ T cells at 4-way purity. Blood samples were drawn into EDTA vacutainers and processed by Ficoll gradient within 1-24 hours. The CDR3 holds 13 amino acids from the cysteine to the phenylalanine. Only the CDR3 DNA stays, 39 bases, in frame from base 1. The germline V gene yields SGHDN for CDR1 and FVKESK for CDR2.

About this clonotype: It lacks a known antigen. The junction does not match germline at one end; this may be a read error.

The sequence was collected from a female donor who had a heart transplant and CMV viremia. The sample here was CMV peptide-activated CD4+ and CD8+ T cells sorted from blood, taken at five time points, pooled. The cell subset or site label corresponds to: sorted CD8+CD137+ and CD4+CD154+ T cells after less than 15 h CMV IE-1 peptide stimulation. The chain joins TRBV14 to TRBJ2-7; perhaps TRBD2 is the D gene, with 5 bases matching. CDR3 reads: CASSQGSRREQYF. The sequenced DNA: TGTGCCAGCAGCCAGGGGAGCCGCCGCGAGCAGTACTTT.